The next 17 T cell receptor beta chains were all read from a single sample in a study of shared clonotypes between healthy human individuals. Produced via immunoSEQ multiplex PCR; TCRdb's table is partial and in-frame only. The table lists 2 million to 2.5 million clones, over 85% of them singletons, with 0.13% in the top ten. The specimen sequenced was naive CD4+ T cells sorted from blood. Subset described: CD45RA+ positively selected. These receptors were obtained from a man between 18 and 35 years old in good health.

CDR3 in amino acids: CASRETSGGLLNEQFF. The CDR3 DNA follows: TGTGCCAGCAGAGAGACTAGCGGGGGGCTACTCAATGAGCAGTTCTTC. The V gene is TRBV2, the J gene TRBJ2-1; the match to TRBD2 covers 13 bases. CDR3 length equals 16 residues. From germline, CDR1 is SNHLY and CDR2 FYNNEI. Trimming removed 6 bases from V and 6 bases from J; junction bases left unmatched: 8.

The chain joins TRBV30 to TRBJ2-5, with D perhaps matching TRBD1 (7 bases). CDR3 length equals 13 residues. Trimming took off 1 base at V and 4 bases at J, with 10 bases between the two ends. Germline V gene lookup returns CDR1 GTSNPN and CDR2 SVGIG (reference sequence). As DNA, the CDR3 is TGTGCCTGGAGTGGGCAGGGGGGAGAGACCCAGTACTTC. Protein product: CAWSGQGGETQYF. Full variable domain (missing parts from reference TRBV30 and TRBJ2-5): SQTIHQWPATLVQPVGSPLSLECTVEGTSNPNLYWYRQAAGRGLQLLFYSVGIGQISSEVPQNLSASRPQDRQFILSSKKLLLSDSGFYLCAWSGQGGETQYFGPGTRLLVL.

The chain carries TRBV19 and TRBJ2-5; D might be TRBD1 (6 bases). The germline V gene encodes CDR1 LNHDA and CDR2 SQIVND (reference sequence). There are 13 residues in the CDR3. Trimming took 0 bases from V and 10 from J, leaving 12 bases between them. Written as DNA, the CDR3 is TGTGCCAGTAGTATAGAGGGGGCAGGTGACCAGTACTTC. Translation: CASSIEGAGDQYF.

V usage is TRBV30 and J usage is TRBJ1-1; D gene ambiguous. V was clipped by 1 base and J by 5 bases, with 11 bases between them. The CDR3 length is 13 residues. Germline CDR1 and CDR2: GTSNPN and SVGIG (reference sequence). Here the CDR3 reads CAWSAPGRTEAFF. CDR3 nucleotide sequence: TGTGCCTGGAGTGCCCCAGGTCGAACTGAAGCTTTCTTT.

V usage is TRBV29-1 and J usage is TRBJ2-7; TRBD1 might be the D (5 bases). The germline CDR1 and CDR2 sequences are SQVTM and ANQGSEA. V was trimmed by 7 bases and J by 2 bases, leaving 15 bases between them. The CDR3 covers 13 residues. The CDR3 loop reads CSGITREPYEQYF. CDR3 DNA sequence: TGCAGCGGAATTACCAGGGAACCCTACGAGCAGTACTTC.

The CDR3 DNA follows: TGTGCCAGTAGGGGCGGGGATAATTCACCCCTCCACTTT. It specifies CASRGGDNSPLHF. The chain combines TRBV19 with TRBJ1-6; D is unclear. The CDR3 loop spans 13 amino acids. V was clipped by 6 bases and J by 5 bases, with 8 bases between them. CDR1 LNHDA and CDR2 SQIVND come from the germline V gene (reference sequence).

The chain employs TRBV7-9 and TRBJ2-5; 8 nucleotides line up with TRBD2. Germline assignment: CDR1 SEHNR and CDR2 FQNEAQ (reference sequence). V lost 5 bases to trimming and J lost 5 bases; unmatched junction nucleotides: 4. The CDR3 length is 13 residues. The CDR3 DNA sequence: TGTGCCAGCAGCCGGGGGGGCTTGGAGACCCAGTACTTC. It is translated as CASSRGGLETQYF. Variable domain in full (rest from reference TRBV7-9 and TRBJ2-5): DTGVSQNPRHKITKRGQNVTFRCDPISEHNRLYWYRQTLGQGPEFLTYFQNEAQLEKSRLLSDRFSAERPKGSFSTLEIQRTEQGDSAMYLCASSRGGLETQYFGPGTRLLVL.

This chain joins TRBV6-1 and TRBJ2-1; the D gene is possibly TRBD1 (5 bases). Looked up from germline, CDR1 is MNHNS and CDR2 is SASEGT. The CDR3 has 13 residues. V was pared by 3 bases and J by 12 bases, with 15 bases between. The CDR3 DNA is TGTGCCAGCAGTGAGAAACCAGGGTTGGGGCAGTTCTTC. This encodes CASSEKPGLGQFF.

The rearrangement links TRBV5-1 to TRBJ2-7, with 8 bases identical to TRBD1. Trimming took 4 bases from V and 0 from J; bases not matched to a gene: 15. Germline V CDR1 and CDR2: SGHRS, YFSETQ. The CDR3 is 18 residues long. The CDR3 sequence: CASSPQIGTGTFSYEQYF. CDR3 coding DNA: TGCGCCAGCAGCCCACAGATCGGGACAGGAACGTTCTCCTACGAGCAGTACTTC.

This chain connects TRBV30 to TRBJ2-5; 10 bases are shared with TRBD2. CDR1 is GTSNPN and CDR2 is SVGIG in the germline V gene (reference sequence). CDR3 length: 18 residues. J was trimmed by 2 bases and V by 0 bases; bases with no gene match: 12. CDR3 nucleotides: TGTGCCTGGAGTGTACTTGGAGGTAGCGGGAGGACGCAAGAGACCCAGTACTTC. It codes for CAWSVLGGSGRTQETQYF.

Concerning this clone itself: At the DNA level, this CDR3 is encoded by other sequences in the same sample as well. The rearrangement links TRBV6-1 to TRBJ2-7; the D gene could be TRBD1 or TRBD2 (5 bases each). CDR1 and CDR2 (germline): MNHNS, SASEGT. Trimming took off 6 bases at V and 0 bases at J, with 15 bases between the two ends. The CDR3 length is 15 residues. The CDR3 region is CASSPGTVSSYEQYF. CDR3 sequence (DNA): TGTGCCAGCAGCCCCGGGACGGTGAGCTCCTACGAGCAGTACTTC.

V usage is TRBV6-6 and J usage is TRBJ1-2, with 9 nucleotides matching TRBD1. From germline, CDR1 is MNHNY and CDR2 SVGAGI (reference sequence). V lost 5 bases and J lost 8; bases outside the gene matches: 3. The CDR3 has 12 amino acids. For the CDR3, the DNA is TGTGCCAGCAGTATCGGGACAGGGGGCTACACCTTC. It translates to CASSIGTGGYTF.

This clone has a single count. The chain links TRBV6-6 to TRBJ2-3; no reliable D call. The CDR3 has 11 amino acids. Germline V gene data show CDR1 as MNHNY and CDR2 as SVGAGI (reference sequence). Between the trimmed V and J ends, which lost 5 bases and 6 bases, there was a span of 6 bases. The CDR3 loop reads CASSRPDTQYF. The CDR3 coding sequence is TGTGCCAGCAGTCGACCTGATACGCAGTATTTT.

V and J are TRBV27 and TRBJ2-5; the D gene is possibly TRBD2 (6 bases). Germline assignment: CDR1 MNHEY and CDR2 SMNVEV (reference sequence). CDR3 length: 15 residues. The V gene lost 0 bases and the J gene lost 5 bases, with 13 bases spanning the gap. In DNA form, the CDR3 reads TGTGCCAGCAGTTTATCCCAGCGGGCTAGGGAGACCCAGTACTTC. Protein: CASSLSQRARETQYF.

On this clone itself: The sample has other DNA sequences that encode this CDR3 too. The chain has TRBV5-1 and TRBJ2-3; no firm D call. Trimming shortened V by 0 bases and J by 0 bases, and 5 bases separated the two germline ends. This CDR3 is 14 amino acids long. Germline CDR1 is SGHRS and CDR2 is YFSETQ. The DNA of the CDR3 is TGCGCCAGCAGCTTGGGGCCAAGCACAGATACGCAGTATTTT. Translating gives CASSLGPSTDTQYF.

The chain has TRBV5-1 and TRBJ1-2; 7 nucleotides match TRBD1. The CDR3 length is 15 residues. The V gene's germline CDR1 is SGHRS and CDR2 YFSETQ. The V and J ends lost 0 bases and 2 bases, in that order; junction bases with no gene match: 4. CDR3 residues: CASSLGGQLNYGYTF. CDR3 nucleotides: TGCGCCAGCAGCTTGGGGGGACAGCTAAACTATGGCTACACCTTC. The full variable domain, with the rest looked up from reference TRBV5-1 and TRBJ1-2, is KAGVTQTPRYLIKTRGQQVTLSCSPISGHRSVSWYQQTPGQGLQFLFEYFSETQRNKGNFPGRFSGRQFSNSRSEMNVSTLELGDSALYLCASSLGGQLNYGYTFGSGTRLTVV.

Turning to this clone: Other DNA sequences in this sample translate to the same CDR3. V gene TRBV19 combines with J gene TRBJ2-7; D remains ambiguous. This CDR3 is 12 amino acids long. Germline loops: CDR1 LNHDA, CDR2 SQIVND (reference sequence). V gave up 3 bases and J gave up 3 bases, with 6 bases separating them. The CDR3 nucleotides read TGTGCCAGTAGTATTTGGGGCTACGAGCAGTACTTC. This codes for CASSIWGYEQYF.